This T cell receptor (beta chain) appears in the sequencing data of a study of PD-L1 blockade in urothelial cancer. In the study overall: Typically, measured as a median, blood samples had about 140,000 T cells.

Time point specified: pretreatment peripheral blood. This CDR3 contains 13 residues. Germline V CDR1 and CDR2: MNHNS, SASEGT. V gave up 6 bases and J gave up 7 bases; unmatched junction bases: 3. Clones were sequenced by immunoSEQ multiplex PCR, and TCRdb holds only the in-frame ones, with some missing. The sample gives 45,000 to 65,000 clones, about 85% of which show up once; approximately 14% is in the top ten. The clonotype originates from a man in his 70s with urothelial cancer. Material: PBMCs, obtained around atezolizumab (anti-PD-L1) treatment. The chain couples TRBV6-1 to TRBJ2-7; 13 nucleotides match TRBD2. The CDR3 region is CASRAGLAGEQYF. In DNA, the CDR3 is TGTGCCAGCAGAGCGGGACTAGCGGGAGAGCAGTACTTC.